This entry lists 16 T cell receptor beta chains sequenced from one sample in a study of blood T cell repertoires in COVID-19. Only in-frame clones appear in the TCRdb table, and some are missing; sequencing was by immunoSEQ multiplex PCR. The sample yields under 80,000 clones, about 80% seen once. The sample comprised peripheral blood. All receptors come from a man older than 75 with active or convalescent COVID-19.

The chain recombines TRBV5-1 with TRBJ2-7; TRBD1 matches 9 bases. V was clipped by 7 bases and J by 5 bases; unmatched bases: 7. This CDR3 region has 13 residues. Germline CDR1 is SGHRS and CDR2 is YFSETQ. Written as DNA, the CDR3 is TGCGCCAGCGGCTACAGGGGGCTTAACGAGCAGTACTTC. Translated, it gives CASGYRGLNEQYF. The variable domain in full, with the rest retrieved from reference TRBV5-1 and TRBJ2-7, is KAGVTQTPRYLIKTRGQQVTLSCSPISGHRSVSWYQQTPGQGLQFLFEYFSETQRNKGNFPGRFSGRQFSNSRSEMNVSTLELGDSALYLCASGYRGLNEQYFGPGTRLTVT.

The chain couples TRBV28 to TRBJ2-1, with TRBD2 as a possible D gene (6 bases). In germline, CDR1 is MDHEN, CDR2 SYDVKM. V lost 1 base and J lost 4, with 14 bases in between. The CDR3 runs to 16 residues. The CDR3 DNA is TGTGCCAGCAGTTTATTCCAGGCGGGACGGTACAATGAGCAGTTCTTC. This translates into CASSLFQAGRYNEQFF.

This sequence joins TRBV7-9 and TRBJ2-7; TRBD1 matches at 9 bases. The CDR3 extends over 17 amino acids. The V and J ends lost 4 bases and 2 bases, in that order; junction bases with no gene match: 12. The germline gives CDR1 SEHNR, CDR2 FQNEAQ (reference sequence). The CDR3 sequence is CASSSHRIGDRAYEQYF. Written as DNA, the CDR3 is TGTGCCAGCAGCTCCCATCGGATCGGGGACAGGGCCTACGAGCAGTACTTC.

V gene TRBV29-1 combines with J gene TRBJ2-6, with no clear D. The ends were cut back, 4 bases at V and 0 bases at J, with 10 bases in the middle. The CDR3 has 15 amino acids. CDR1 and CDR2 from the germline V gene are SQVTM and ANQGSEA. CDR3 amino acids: CSVASGSSGANVLTF. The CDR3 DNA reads TGCAGCGTTGCATCGGGTTCCTCTGGGGCCAACGTCCTGACTTTC.

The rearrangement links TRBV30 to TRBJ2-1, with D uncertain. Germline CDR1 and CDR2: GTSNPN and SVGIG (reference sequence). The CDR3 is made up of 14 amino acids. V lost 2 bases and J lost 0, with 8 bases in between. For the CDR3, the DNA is TGTGCCTGGAGTTTATTAGCCTCCTACAATGAGCAGTTCTTC. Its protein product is CAWSLLASYNEQFF. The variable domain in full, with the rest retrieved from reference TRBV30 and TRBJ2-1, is SQTIHQWPATLVQPVGSPLSLECTVEGTSNPNLYWYRQAAGRGLQLLFYSVGIGQISSEVPQNLSASRPQDRQFILSSKKLLLSDSGFYLCAWSLLASYNEQFFGPGTRLTVL.

CDR3 nucleotide sequence: TGTGCCACCTACTCTGGGGCCAACGTCCTGACTTTC. Amino acids: CATYSGANVLTF. V and J are TRBV11-1 and TRBJ2-6; D uncertain. The CDR3 length is 12 residues. Trimming removed 10 bases from V and 0 bases from J, with 4 bases in between. Germline lookup yields CDR1 SGHAT and CDR2 FQDESV (reference sequence). The full variable domain, in which reference TRBV11-1 and TRBJ2-6 provide the parts outside the CDR3, is EAEVAQSPRYKITEKSQAVAFWCDPISGHATLYWYRQILGQGPELLVQFQDESVVDDSQLPKDRFSAERLKGVDSTLKIQPAELGDSAMYLCATYSGANVLTFGAGSRLTVL.

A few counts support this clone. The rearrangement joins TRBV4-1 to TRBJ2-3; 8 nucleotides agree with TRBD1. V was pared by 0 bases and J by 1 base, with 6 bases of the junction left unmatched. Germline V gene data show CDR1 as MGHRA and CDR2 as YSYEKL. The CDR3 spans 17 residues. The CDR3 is CASSQDEVGQGTDTQYF. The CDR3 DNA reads TGCGCCAGCAGCCAAGATGAGGTGGGACAGGGCACAGATACGCAGTATTTT.

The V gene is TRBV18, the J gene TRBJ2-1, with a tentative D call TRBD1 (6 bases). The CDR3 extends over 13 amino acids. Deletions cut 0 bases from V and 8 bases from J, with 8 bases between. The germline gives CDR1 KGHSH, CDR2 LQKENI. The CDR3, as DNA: TGTGCCAGCTCACCACCCCGGACAGATGAGCAGTTCTTC. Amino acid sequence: CASSPPRTDEQFF.

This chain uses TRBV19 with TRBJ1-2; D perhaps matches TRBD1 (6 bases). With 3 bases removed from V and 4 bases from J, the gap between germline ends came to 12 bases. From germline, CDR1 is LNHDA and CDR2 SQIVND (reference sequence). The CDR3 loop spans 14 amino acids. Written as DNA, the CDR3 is TGTGCCAGTAGTATTTCAGGGGAGGGCTATGGCTACACCTTC. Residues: CASSISGEGYGYTF.

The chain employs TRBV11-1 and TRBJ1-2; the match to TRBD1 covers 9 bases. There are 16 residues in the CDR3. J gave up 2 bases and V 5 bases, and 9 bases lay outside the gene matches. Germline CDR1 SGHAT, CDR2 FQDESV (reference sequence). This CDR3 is CASSAGTGYKNYGYTF. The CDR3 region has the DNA TGTGCCAGCAGCGCCGGGACAGGGTATAAGAACTATGGCTACACCTTC.

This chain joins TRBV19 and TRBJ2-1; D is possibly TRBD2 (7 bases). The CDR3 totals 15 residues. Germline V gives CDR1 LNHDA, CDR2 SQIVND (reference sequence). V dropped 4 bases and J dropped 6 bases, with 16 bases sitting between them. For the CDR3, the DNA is TGTGCCAGTAGTAAAGGCGGGGGCGCCTCCAATGAGCAGTTCTTC. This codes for CASSKGGGASNEQFF.

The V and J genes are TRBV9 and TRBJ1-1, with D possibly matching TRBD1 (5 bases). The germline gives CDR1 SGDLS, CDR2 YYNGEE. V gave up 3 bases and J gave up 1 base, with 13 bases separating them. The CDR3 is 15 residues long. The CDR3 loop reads CASSANLGGNTEAFF. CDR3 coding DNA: TGTGCCAGCAGCGCCAACTTGGGGGGGAACACTGAAGCTTTCTTT.

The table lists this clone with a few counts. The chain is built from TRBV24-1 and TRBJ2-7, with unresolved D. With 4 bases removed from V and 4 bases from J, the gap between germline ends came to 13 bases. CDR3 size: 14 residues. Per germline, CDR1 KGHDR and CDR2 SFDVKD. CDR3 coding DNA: TGTGCCACCAGTGAAAGCTGGGCTCCTTACGAGCAGTACTTC. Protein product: CATSESWAPYEQYF.

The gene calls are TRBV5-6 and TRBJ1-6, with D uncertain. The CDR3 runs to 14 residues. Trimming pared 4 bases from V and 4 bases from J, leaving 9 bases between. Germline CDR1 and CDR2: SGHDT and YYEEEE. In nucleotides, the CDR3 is TGTGCCAGCAGCCCAAGCCTTTATAATTCACCCCTCCACTTT. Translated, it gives CASSPSLYNSPLHF.

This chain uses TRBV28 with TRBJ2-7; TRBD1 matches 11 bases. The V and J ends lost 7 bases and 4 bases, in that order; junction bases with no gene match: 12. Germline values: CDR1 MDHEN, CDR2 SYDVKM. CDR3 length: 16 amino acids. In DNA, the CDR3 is TGTGCCAGCACCGAAGGGGGGACAGGGGGTGTTTACGAGCAGTACTTC. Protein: CASTEGGTGGVYEQYF.

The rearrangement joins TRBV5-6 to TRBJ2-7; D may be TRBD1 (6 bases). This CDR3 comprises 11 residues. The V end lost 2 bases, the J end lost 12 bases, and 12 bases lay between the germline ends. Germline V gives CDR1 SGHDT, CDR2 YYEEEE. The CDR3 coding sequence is TGTGCCAGCAGCTTCCGACAGGATCGGTACTTC. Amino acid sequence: CASSFRQDRYF.